This is a list of T cell receptor beta chains from one sample in a study of neurological immune-mediated disorders. TCRdb itself ran the 5' RACE reads through MiXCR, one entry per CDR3 protein. Among around 71,000 distinct CDR3 sequences listed, approximately 14% were seen once. Sequencing input: PBMCs. All receptors come from a female donor with HTLV-1-associated myelopathy (HAM/TSP). Both conserved end residues are part of each CDR3. A D gene is named only where the DNA matches it firmly. Where a row states a size, it is once, few, many or the class of an expanded clone; other rows omit it.

J: TRBJ1-2
size: few
V: TRBV7-2
length: 15
D: NA
DNA: TGTGCCAGCAGCTTAGGCTCGCAGGGCTTCTCTGGCTACACCTTC
CDR3: CASSLGSQGFSGYTF

J: TRBJ2-7
size: many
V: TRBV5-1
length: 15
D: NA
DNA: TGCGCCAGCAGCTTGGTATCGGGAAGCTCCTACGAGCAGTACTTC
CDR3: CASSLVSGSSYEQYF

J: TRBJ2-7
size: many
V: TRBV7-9
length: 16
D: TRBD1
DNA: TGTGCCAGCAGACCAAGCTCCTGGACAGGGCCCAACGAGCAGTACTTC
CDR3: CASRPSSWTGPNEQYF

J: TRBJ2-5
size: many
V: TRBV20-1
length: 15
D: TRBD2
DNA: TGCAGTGCTGTCCGGACTAGCGGGAGTACGGAGACCCAGTACTTC
CDR3: CSAVRTSGSTETQYF

J: TRBJ2-2
size: many
V: TRBV7-9
length: 16
D: NA
DNA: TGTGCCAGCAGCTTAGAAGGGACGGACCCTACCGGGGAGCTGTTTTTT
CDR3: CASSLEGTDPTGELFF

J: TRBJ2-7
size: many
V: TRBV27
length: 14
D: TRBD2
DNA: TGTGCCAGCAGTTTAGGGACTAGCGGGGGCGAGCAGTACTTC
CDR3: CASSLGTSGGEQYF

J: TRBJ2-7
size: many
V: TRBV21-1
length: 15
D: NA
DNA: TGTGCCAGCAGCATAGACAGGAAGCACTCCTACGAGCAGTACTTC
CDR3: CASSIDRKHSYEQYF

J: TRBJ2-2
size: many
V: TRBV27
length: 15
D: TRBD2
DNA: TGTGCCAGCAGTATTACTAGCGGAAACACCGGGGAGCTGTTTTTT
CDR3: CASSITSGNTGELFF

J: TRBJ2-5
size: many
V: TRBV20-1
length: 16
D: TRBD2
DNA: TGCAGTGCTAGACATAGCGGGGGTCCCTCGGGAGAGACCCAGTACTTC
CDR3: CSARHSGGPSGETQYF

J: TRBJ2-2
size: many
V: TRBV20-1
length: 15
D: TRBD2
DNA: TGCAGTGCTGGTAGCGGGGGGGCAAACACCGGGGAGCTGTTTTTT
CDR3: CSAGSGGANTGELFF

J: TRBJ1-1
size: NA
V: TRBV20-1
length: 15
D: NA
DNA: TGCAGTGCTATTCGGTCCTTTCGGATGAACACTGAAGCTTTCTTT
CDR3: CSAIRSFRMNTEAFF

J: TRBJ2-3
size: many
V: TRBV5-1
length: 15
D: TRBD1
DNA: TGCGCCAGCAGGCAGTCAGGACAGGGGTTGGATACGCAGTATTTT
CDR3: CASRQSGQGLDTQYF

J: TRBJ1-5
size: few
V: TRBV20-1
length: 14
D: NA
DNA: TGCAGTGCCAGTAAGTCGTATGGCAATCAGCCCCAGCATTTT
CDR3: CSASKSYGNQPQHF

J: TRBJ2-1
size: NA
V: TRBV20-1
length: 16
D: TRBD1
DNA: TGCAGTGCTGGCGTTCCCGGGACAGGCCCCGTCAATGAGCAGTTCTTC
CDR3: CSAGVPGTGPVNEQFF

J: TRBJ1-6
size: many
V: TRBV12-3/TRBV12-4
length: 15
D: TRBD1
DNA: TGTGCCAGCACTCGACAGGGGGCTCGCGGTTCACCCCTCCACTTT
CDR3: CASTRQGARGSPLHF

J: TRBJ2-3
size: many
V: TRBV15
length: 16
D: NA
DNA: TGTGCCACCAGCAGAGTACCTAAGGTTCCCACAGATACGCAGTATTTT
CDR3: CATSRVPKVPTDTQYF

J: TRBJ2-4
size: few
V: TRBV12-3/TRBV12-4
length: 18
D: NA
DNA: TGTGCCAGCAGGACGGGTCTGCGGGCCGTAATAGCCAAAAACATTCAGTACTTC
CDR3: CASRTGLRAVIAKNIQYF

J: TRBJ2-3
size: many
V: TRBV20-1
length: 16
D: NA
DNA: TGCAGTGCTAGAGACTTCCGGACATCCAGCACAGATACGCAGTATTTT
CDR3: CSARDFRTSSTDTQYF

J: TRBJ2-1
size: many
V: TRBV4-2
length: 16
D: NA
DNA: TGTGCCAGCAGCCAAAAAGCGGATAGCTCCTACAATGAGCAGTTCTTC
CDR3: CASSQKADSSYNEQFF

J: TRBJ2-2
size: many
V: TRBV7-8
length: 16
D: TRBD2
DNA: TGTGCCAGCAGCTTAGTTCCGCGGGGGGGCACCGGGGAGCTGTTTTTT
CDR3: CASSLVPRGGTGELFF

J: TRBJ1-1
size: many
V: TRBV11-2
length: 15
D: NA
DNA: TGTGCCAGCAGCTTAGGCCCAGGGATGAACACTGAAGCTTTCTTT
CDR3: CASSLGPGMNTEAFF

J: TRBJ2-1
size: many
V: TRBV2
length: 15
D: TRBD2
DNA: TGTGCCAGCAGTGAATTCTCTAGCGGGGGGGTTGAGCAGTTCTTC
CDR3: CASSEFSSGGVEQFF

J: TRBJ2-3
size: NA
V: TRBV7-2
length: 16
D: NA
DNA: TGTGCCAGCAGCCCGCGCGGCGGAAGTAGCACAGATACGCAGTATTTT
CDR3: CASSPRGGSSTDTQYF

J: TRBJ1-2
size: many
V: TRBV10-1
length: 15
D: NA
DNA: TGCGCCAGCAGTCTCGAGTCGACGGGGATCTTAGGCTACACCTTC
CDR3: CASSLESTGILGYTF

J: TRBJ1-2
size: many
V: TRBV29-1
length: 11
D: TRBD1
DNA: TGCAGCGTTACCCGGGACAGGGGCCCGTCCTTC
CDR3: CSVTRDRGPSF

J: TRBJ1-2
size: few
V: TRBV14
length: 16
D: NA
DNA: TGTGCCAGCAGCCAAGTCGTGGGGACACTTACTTATGGCTACACCTTC
CDR3: CASSQVVGTLTYGYTF

J: TRBJ2-2
size: many
V: TRBV5-6
length: 17
D: NA
DNA: TGTGCCAGCAGTCCAACTTGGTCGGGAGACGTCGCAGGGGAGCTGTTTTTT
CDR3: CASSPTWSGDVAGELFF

J: TRBJ2-2
size: many
V: TRBV12-3/TRBV12-4
length: 13
D: NA
DNA: TGTGCCAGCAGTTTCACAGGGTCCGGGGAGCTGTTTTTT
CDR3: CASSFTGSGELFF

J: TRBJ2-6
size: many
V: TRBV28
length: 18
D: TRBD1
DNA: TGTGCCAGCGCTAAGGCGGGACAGGGTTTGTGGGGGGCCAACGTCCTGACTTTC
CDR3: CASAKAGQGLWGANVLTF

J: TRBJ2-7
size: NA
V: TRBV7-2
length: 16
D: TRBD2
DNA: TGTGCCAGCAGCTTAGCGCACAGCGGGGGGGCCTACGAGCAGTACTTC
CDR3: CASSLAHSGGAYEQYF

J: TRBJ2-1
size: NA
V: TRBV6-1
length: 15
D: NA
DNA: TGTGCCAGCAGGGGAACAGGTTTCTCCTACAATGAGCAGTTCTTC
CDR3: CASRGTGFSYNEQFF

J: TRBJ2-1
size: NA
V: TRBV12-3/TRBV12-4
length: 19
D: TRBD2
DNA: TGTGCCAGCAGTTACAATAGCGGGGGGTCGGTTTACTTCTACAATGAGCAGTTCTTC
CDR3: CASSYNSGGSVYFYNEQFF

J: TRBJ1-6
size: many
V: TRBV6-5
length: 14
D: TRBD1
DNA: TGTGCCAGCAGCCCGACAGGGGACTTTTCACCCCTCCACTTT
CDR3: CASSPTGDFSPLHF

J: TRBJ1-3
size: many
V: TRBV9
length: 16
D: NA
DNA: TGTGCCAGCAGCGTAGGGACGGTGAGCTCTGGAAACACCATATATTTT
CDR3: CASSVGTVSSGNTIYF

J: TRBJ1-3
size: many
V: TRBV5-1
length: 15
D: NA
DNA: TGCGCCAGCAGTCCGAGGGGCCTCGCGGGAAACACCATATATTTT
CDR3: CASSPRGLAGNTIYF

J: TRBJ2-7
size: many
V: TRBV4-1
length: 13
D: NA
DNA: TGCGCCAGCAGCCTAGGTCCGTACTACGAGCAGTACTTC
CDR3: CASSLGPYYEQYF

J: TRBJ2-1
size: many
V: TRBV29-1
length: 13
D: NA
DNA: TGCAGCGTCGCAGGGGGGGAATTCAATGAGCAGTTCTTC
CDR3: CSVAGGEFNEQFF

J: TRBJ1-3
size: many
V: TRBV2
length: 12
D: NA
DNA: TGTGCCAGCAGCGACAGGGGAAACACCATATATTTT
CDR3: CASSDRGNTIYF

J: TRBJ2-3
size: many
V: TRBV6-1
length: 13
D: TRBD1
DNA: TGTGCAGTCCGGGACAGGGCAACAGATACGCAGTATTTT
CDR3: CAVRDRATDTQYF

J: TRBJ2-7
size: many
V: TRBV20-1
length: 15
D: NA
DNA: TGCACTGCTGCGTTACCCCGGGGGACGGACTACGAGCAGTACTTC
CDR3: CTAALPRGTDYEQYF

J: TRBJ2-7
size: many
V: TRBV7-2
length: 13
D: TRBD1
DNA: TGTGCCAGCAGCCCCTGGGACAGGGGCGAGCAGTACTTC
CDR3: CASSPWDRGEQYF

J: TRBJ2-7
size: many
V: TRBV5-1
length: 13
D: NA
DNA: TGCGCCAGCAGCTTGAGCCTAGGATACGAGCAGTACTTC
CDR3: CASSLSLGYEQYF

J: TRBJ1-1
size: many
V: TRBV20-1
length: 14
D: NA
DNA: TGCAGTGCCACCTCGGGGAACCTGAACACTGAAGCTTTCTTT
CDR3: CSATSGNLNTEAFF

J: TRBJ2-1
size: many
V: TRBV20-1
length: 15
D: NA
DNA: TGCAGTGCTAGTAATCCAGGGAGACCCTACAATGAGCAGTTCTTC
CDR3: CSASNPGRPYNEQFF

J: TRBJ2-4
size: many
V: TRBV11-2
length: 14
D: NA
DNA: TGTGCCAGCAGCCCGGATATAGCCAAAAACATTCAGTACTTC
CDR3: CASSPDIAKNIQYF

J: TRBJ1-5
size: many
V: TRBV12-3/TRBV12-4
length: 15
D: TRBD1
DNA: TGTGCCAGCTATAAAAGCCAGGGGGGCAATCAGCCCCAGCATTTT
CDR3: CASYKSQGGNQPQHF

J: TRBJ2-3
size: few
V: TRBV7-2
length: 14
D: NA
DNA: TGTGCCAGCAGCTTGTGGGGTGTCCGAGATACGCAGTATTTT
CDR3: CASSLWGVRDTQYF

J: TRBJ2-3
size: many
V: TRBV9
length: 14
D: NA
DNA: TGTGCCAGCAGCATCGCTAGCGAAACAGATACGCAGTATTTT
CDR3: CASSIASETDTQYF

J: TRBJ1-2
size: medium-sized
V: TRBV5-1
length: 15
D: TRBD1
DNA: TGCGCCAGCAGCAACACAGGGGCTACAAACTATGGCTACACCTTC
CDR3: CASSNTGATNYGYTF

J: TRBJ1-3
size: many
V: TRBV20-1
length: 14
D: NA
DNA: TGCAGTGCCACCCTCCCGAGCTCTGGAAACACCATATATTTT
CDR3: CSATLPSSGNTIYF

J: TRBJ2-1
size: NA
V: TRBV29-1
length: 17
D: NA
DNA: TGCAGCGCCAAGGACCCGGGGGAGCTATCCATATTCAATGAGCAGTTCTTC
CDR3: CSAKDPGELSIFNEQFF

J: TRBJ1-1
size: many
V: TRBV9
length: 15
D: NA
DNA: TGTGCCAGCAGCCTCCAAGGAGGGGGGAACACTGAAGCTTTCTTT
CDR3: CASSLQGGGNTEAFF

J: TRBJ2-1
size: many
V: TRBV11-2
length: 17
D: TRBD2
DNA: TGTGCCAGCAGCTTTACTAGCGGGGGGGCTGGTCACAATGAGCAGTTCTTC
CDR3: CASSFTSGGAGHNEQFF

J: TRBJ2-1
size: many
V: TRBV25-1
length: 15
D: NA
DNA: TGTGCCAGCAGTATCCTGTCGAGCTCCTACAATGAGCAGTTCTTC
CDR3: CASSILSSSYNEQFF

J: TRBJ2-5
size: NA
V: TRBV10-3
length: 13
D: TRBD1
DNA: TGTGCCATGGGACAGGGGGTATCAGAGACCCAGTACTTC
CDR3: CAMGQGVSETQYF